This T cell receptor (beta chain) was sequenced during a study of early T cells in non-severe SARS-CoV-2 infection. In this sample, this clonotype turned up many times. V was trimmed by 4 bases and J by 10 bases, leaving 11 bases between them. The CDR3 is 13 residues long. Individual cDNA molecules received unique molecular identifiers. Each CDR3 protein is one row after TCRdb ran MiXCR on the 5' RACE reads. The sample records tens of thousands of distinct CDR3 sequences, about 15% being singletons. The receptor was isolated from an adult who was a healthcare worker with PCR-confirmed SARS-CoV-2 infection or an uninfected control (not recorded which). V gene TRBV12-3 or TRBV12-4 combines with J gene TRBJ1-6; D might be TRBD1 (6 bases). The material sequenced was whole blood. The DNA for the CDR3 is TGTGCCAGCAGTTCCTCAGGGGTGTCACCCCTCCACTTT. Residues: CASSSSGVSPLHF.